This TCR beta chain was identified in a study of cytomegalovirus exposure and HLA in healthy donors listed by TCRdb under 2017. About the study as a whole: An earlier analysis of approximately 640 of the donors reported approximately 300 Gb of sequence data and more than 90 million unique TCR beta sequences from around 200 million T cells. An early release covering roughly 640 HLA-typed donors comprised about 310 gigabases of sequencing data and approximately 80 million unique TCR sequences. Of the 300 to 450 genotyped donors, 65% to 90% were placed in the genetic ancestry cluster associated with self-reported Caucasian donors. The study aimed to test whether signatures of past pathogen exposure could be identified by cataloging public T cell receptors. Using immunosequencing, the study profiled T cell repertoires from approximately 700 subjects and related those repertoires to cytomegalovirus serostatus. A separate validation cohort of approximately 130 different subjects was used in addition to the roughly 720-subject first cohort. To predict cytomegalovirus infection status, the study brought together high-throughput TCR immunosequencing, statistical association of individual TCRs with disease status, and machine learning. In a later analysis, previously published TCR beta repertoires from 550 to 750 donors were re-analyzed and high-resolution HLA genotyping was added so that TCR occurrence patterns could be studied. Rather than using new phenotypic data, the later analysis identified candidate immune exposures from TCR beta sequences and from how often those sequences occurred across donors. To decide whether each TCR beta V gene segment behaved as functional or pseudogenic, an earlier analysis of some 600 of the donors relied on high-throughput TCR beta sequencing. Donor age, sex, ethnicity and CMV serostatus were compiled together with the repertoire data. A later genetic analysis took genome-wide SNP genotypes for about three fifths of the 666 donors and used that subset as a discovery cohort. Every discovery cohort repertoire had been produced on one sequencing platform. HLA typing included class I and class II loci at four-digit resolution. The number of typed donors differed by locus: about 620-630 for A, B, C, DRB1 and DQB1; about 520 for DQA1; approximately 610 for DPA1; and about 450 for DPB1. Four to six DR-DQ haplotypes were handled as single units for association and clustering, since linkage in the cohort was strong. Among 398 genotyped donors of the cohort, an average of about 240,000 unique TCR beta nucleotide sequences were sequenced per donor, roughly 20% of them non-productive. Overall study results and their limits: The study listed approximately 160 TCR beta chains as associated with cytomegalovirus. Broadly in line with IMGT annotations, most TCR beta V segments showed up in productive rearrangements about 87% or about 30% of the time in an earlier analysis of roughly 590 of the donors. In a later analysis, around 15,000 TCR beta sequences were associated with specific HLA alleles at a false discovery rate of 0.05. A few of the identified cytomegalovirus-associated TCR beta chains were confirmed in vitro to be specific for cytomegalovirus antigens. A further reported finding was that TCR beta sequences accurately predicted the HLA-A and HLA-B alleles for most subjects in the first cohort. In a later analysis, the rate of TCR association differed among HLA loci, with DRB1 alleles having the most associated TCRs and HLA-C alleles having the fewest. The cohort was sequenced for TCR beta chains only, and without alpha or paired-chain data the features that could be detected were limited. The authors suggested that the approach could potentially be generalized to other disease states and immunological phenotypes. Because HLA typing was unavailable for some donors at each locus, only the typed subset was used in association tests. In a later analysis, HLA-associated TCR beta chains were found to be more clonally expanded and to have lower generation probabilities than equally common non-associated chains. Sequencing depth was assumed to be roughly uniform across donors in the presence/absence analyses, though that assumption may not hold. Several of the top co-occurrence clusters appeared to be linked to parvovirus B19, influenza, CMV and Epstein-Barr virus, according to a later analysis. Most CMV-associated TCR beta chains appeared to be HLA-restricted in a later analysis, and the HLA associations seemed to be driven largely by CMV exposure. Cytomegalovirus status was reported to be diagnosed by the classifier with high specificity and sensitivity in both the original and validation cohorts. Because the 87-base-pair reads could not distinguish some IMGT-functional V segments, including TRBV6-2 and TRBV6-3, those segments were excluded. A later genetic analysis associated a missense DCLRE1C variant with V-gene and J-gene trimming of TCR beta chains, and an independent cohort replicated the association. A cluster of highly shared sequence variants was judged likely to represent a technical artifact of the sequencing pipeline. When HLA alleles, especially DR and DQ, strongly co-occurred, TCR associations were difficult to assign to individual alleles. While some public TCRs were present in many individuals, most TCR sequences turned up only very rarely across donors. The only immune exposure information available for the cohort was CMV serostatus. Because counts were too low, about 18 rarely observed V segments, including chromosome 9 orphons, were left out of the earlier analysis of 587 of the donors. A later genetic analysis reported fewer N-insertions in productive TCRs among donors in an Asian-associated ancestry cluster than the roughly 720-donor mean. Correlated functional status among segregating V segments might be attributable to linkage disequilibrium, but an unknown experimental factor could not be ruled out.

The CDR3, from cysteine to phenylalanine, totals 13 residues. Here the CDR3 DNA is all that survives: 39 bases in frame from base 1. Trimming costs V 3 bases and J 6 bases, and their ends lie 9 bases apart. For CDR1 and CDR2, the germline V gene (reference sequence) lists LNHDA and SQIVND. In regard to this clone: Its target antigen remains unknown. The sample holds no much larger clone one base away, and base qualities are not on file.

The cohort was made up of hundreds of healthy bone marrow donors. All cohort members were sampled while nominally healthy, although unrecorded immune exposures were likely present. The donor tested CMV seronegative, placing the donor among the 350 to 400 seronegative members of the cohort. Every donor gave a peripheral blood sample, and the peripheral blood mononuclear cells from that sample were used for TCR beta sequencing. Genomic DNA was extracted from the blood cell samples with the Qiagen DNeasy Blood Extraction Kit. Library method: the immunoSEQ multiplex PCR assay. For the multiplex PCR, a mixture combining 60 forward primers for TCR Vbeta segments and 13 reverse primers for TCR Jbeta segments was used. A multiplex PCR assay on genomic DNA amplified the CDR3 region of rearranged TCR beta genes. The amplified TCR beta libraries were sequenced on the Illumina HiSeq System as 87-base-pair reads. From the authors' description of their analysis: A later analysis counted approximately 84 million unique TCR beta chains across the 550 to 750 repertoires, and around 9.9 million of these chains were shared by at least two donors. To remove PCR and sequencing errors, raw reads were error-corrected and collapsed into unique sequences using a nearest-neighbor algorithm that merged closely related sequences. Alignment of CDR3 sequences to IMGT reference sequences was used to assign V, D and J gene segments. For a sequence to be retained, at least a six-nucleotide match to both a V gene segment and a J gene segment was required. Rearrangements were called productive when the CDR3 lacked stop codons and stayed in frame with V and J; all others were non-productive. CDR3 was defined according to IMGT convention as the region running from the second conserved V-encoded cysteine to the conserved J-encoded phenylalanine. In an earlier analysis of approximately 590 of the donors, sequences lacking an unambiguous match to a single V gene segment were excluded. In an earlier analysis of a few hundred of the donors, V segments were called functional above 56.7% productive rearrangements and were called segregating when the between-donor standard deviation exceeded 5%. A statistical classification framework was built for diagnosing cytomegalovirus status from the catalog of TCR beta chain sequences. In a later analysis, V and J genes were assigned by comparing TCR nucleotide sequences against IMGT/GENE-DB human TR gene sequences. In a later analysis, CDR3 sequences and most-parsimonious VDJ recombination scenarios were assigned using the TCRdist pipeline. A later analysis defined each TCR beta chain by its CDR3 amino acid sequence plus V-gene family, and excluded reads lacking a unique V-gene family. As a way to deal with suspected cross-contamination and a sequencing artifact, a later analysis dropped hundreds of nucleotide sequences that were highly shared and had low generation probability. In a later analysis, a clonal expansion index for each public chain was calculated from normalized within-repertoire ranks of inferred template counts. Generation probabilities in a later analysis came from a VDJ recombination model fitted to out-of-frame rearrangements, and those results were checked against IGoR. In a later analysis, hypergeometric tests were used to score TCR-TCR, TCR-HLA and TCR-CMV co-occurrence, with a repertoire-size bias correction applied to TCR pairs. A later analysis estimated false discovery rates by permuting HLA or CMV assignments 20 times. A later analysis grouped co-occurring TCRs with DBSCAN, adding TCRdist sequence similarity when clustering within HLA-allele-positive subsets. Repertoires with fewer than 30,000 or more than 120,000 public chains were left out of co-occurrence clustering, as were about 5 repertoires with anomalous nucleotide sharing. Held by TCRdb, this immuneACCESS table contains in-frame sequences only and omits some clones. Under half of the omission traces to an unresolved V gene where checked; the cause of the rest is unknown. V and J calls and clone size are those listed in that table; D and trimming were worked out from the DNA. The sample yields some 160,000 clones; about 82% were counted once. Of the sample, 3% to 3.5% is held by the ten largest clones.

The source is a male donor in good health and CMV-seronegative. The sequencing sample was made of PBMCs. Rearrangement joined TRBV19 to TRBJ2-1; too little of a D gene remains to name it. The nucleotide sequence reads TGTGCCAGTAGTATTTCTTCGGGCAATGAGCAGTTCTTC. Translation gives CASSISSGNEQFF.